The T cell receptor (beta chain) under discussion was sequenced for a study of blood T cell repertoires in COVID-19. Study background: Acute-phase and convalescent COVID-19 samples originated in the United States, Italy and Spain. PBMCs, B-cell-depleted T cells, or T cells provided the cDNA or gDNA that made up the material.

The CDR3 extends over 14 amino acids. Germline loops: CDR1 PRHDT, CDR2 FYEKMQ (reference sequence). Trimming took 1 base from V and 3 from J; bases not matched to a gene: 3. Here immunoSEQ multiplex PCR was the method, and the copy in TCRdb shows in-frame clones only, minus some. The repertoire holds approximately 210,000 clones, roughly 82% seen once, with roughly 12% in the top ten. What was sequenced was peripheral blood. V usage is TRBV13 and J usage is TRBJ2-7; 7 nucleotides match TRBD1. This TCR was sampled from a woman aged 40 to 50 with acute or convalescent COVID-19. The CDR3 reads CASSLEGANYEQYF. CDR3 sequence (DNA): TGTGCCAGCAGCTTAGAGGGGGCCAACTACGAGCAGTACTTC.